A single sample gave rise to the 18 T cell receptor beta chains below, sequenced in a study of cytomegalovirus exposure and HLA in healthy donors (dated by TCRdb to between 2016 and 2019). The protocol used for the library was the immunoSEQ multiplex PCR assay. The multiplex PCR relied on a mix of 60 forward primers for TCR Vbeta segments and 13 reverse primers for TCR Jbeta segments. Sourced from immuneACCESS, this table was stored by TCRdb with only in-frame sequences that have V and J called. A share of the clones is absent; for the studies checked, an unresolved V gene accounts for under half, and the remainder has no known explanation. Within this sample are about 150,000 clones, with around three quarters of them counted one time only. The ten largest make up around 3% of the sample. Sequencing used PBMCs. The origin of the receptors is a man between 40 and 49 years old in good health and CMV-seropositive.

The chain combines TRBV6-5 with TRBJ1-5; the D is unclear. Germline CDR1 and CDR2: MNHEY and SVGAGI. V was cut by 6 bases and J by 0 bases, with 6 bases left in between. The CDR3 covers 13 residues. The CDR3 sequence is CASRKHSNQPQHF. The CDR3 DNA is TGTGCCAGCAGAAAGCATAGCAATCAGCCCCAGCATTTT.

The chain is built from TRBV6-1 and TRBJ2-3; D perhaps matches TRBD1 (6 bases). CDR1 and CDR2 from the germline V gene are MNHNS and SASEGT. The germline V and J ends were trimmed by 5 bases and 2 bases, with 8 bases remaining between them. CDR3 length: 13 amino acids. The CDR3 DNA reads TGTGCCAGCAGTCGGACAGACACAGATACGCAGTATTTT. This gives the protein CASSRTDTDTQYF.

The V call is TRBV6-5, the J call TRBJ2-1; 8 bases map to TRBD2. The germline V gene has CDR1 MNHEY and CDR2 SVGAGI. The CDR3 is 15 amino acids. The J segment lost 2 bases and the V segment lost 6 bases, leaving 6 bases of the junction unmatched. CDR3 coding DNA: TGTGCCAGCAGCTGGGGACTAGAGGCCTACAATGAGCAGTTCTTC. This sequence encodes CASSWGLEAYNEQFF.

The genes are TRBV11-2 and TRBJ2-3; 8 bases align to TRBD1. Germline CDR1 SGHAT, CDR2 FQNNGV. Trimming took 6 bases from V and 6 from J; bases not matched to a gene: 8. CDR3 size: 14 residues. The CDR3 DNA follows: TGTGCCAGCAGGGTAGGACAGGGAAGGGATACGCAGTATTTT. Translation: CASRVGQGRDTQYF.

The J gene is TRBJ1-1, the V gene TRBV7-9, with D unresolved. Trimming took off 5 bases at V and 7 bases at J, with 14 bases between the two ends. CDR1 is SEHNR and CDR2 is FQNEAQ in the germline V gene (reference sequence). The CDR3 has 13 amino acids. The DNA for the CDR3 is TGTGCCAGCAGCCTGCCGGTGTTTGGTGAAGCTTTCTTT. It specifies CASSLPVFGEAFF. The whole variable domain, filled in from reference TRBV7-9 and TRBJ1-1, reads DTGVSQNPRHKITKRGQNVTFRCDPISEHNRLYWYRQTLGQGPEFLTYFQNEAQLEKSRLLSDRFSAERPKGSFSTLEIQRTEQGDSAMYLCASSLPVFGEAFFGQGTRLTVV.

The chain is built from TRBV28 and TRBJ1-1; possible D gene TRBD1, 5 bases. V lost 3 bases to trimming and J lost 7 bases, with 9 bases between them. The CDR3 loop spans 12 amino acids. Germline V CDR1 and CDR2: MDHEN, SYDVKM. The CDR3 reads CASSLGHGEAFF. The CDR3 nucleotides read TGTGCCAGCAGTTTGGGGCATGGTGAAGCTTTCTTT. Supplemented by reference TRBV28 and TRBJ1-1, the full variable domain reads DVKVTQSSRYLVKRTGEKVFLECVQDMDHENMFWYRQDPGLGLRLIYFSYDVKMKEKGDIPEGYSVSREKKERFSLILESASTNQTSMYLCASSLGHGEAFFGQGTRLTVV.

A few counts support this clone. The chain joins TRBV11-2 to TRBJ1-1; TRBD1 agrees at 9 bases. V shed 6 bases and J 6 bases; nucleotides not matched to a gene: 5. There are 13 residues in the CDR3. CDR1 SGHAT and CDR2 FQNNGV come from the germline V gene. The DNA of the CDR3 is TGTGCCAGCAGAACAGGGGGCCTGGCTGAAGCTTTCTTT. This gives the protein CASRTGGLAEAFF. Full variable domain (remainder filled in from reference TRBV11-2 and TRBJ1-1): EAGVAQSPRYKIIEKRQSVAFWCNPISGHATLYWYQQILGQGPKLLIQFQNNGVVDDSQLPKDRFSAERLKGVDSTLKIQPAKLEDSAVYLCASRTGGLAEAFFGQGTRLTVV.

This clone is a singleton in its sample. This chain uses TRBV30 with TRBJ2-3; D perhaps matches TRBD2 (6 bases). Germline CDR1 reads GTSNPN; CDR2 reads SVGIG (reference sequence). Between the trimmed V and J ends, which lost 0 bases and 0 bases, there was a span of 7 bases. The CDR3 sequence is 14 residues long. The CDR3 DNA sequence: TGTGCCTGGAGTGTTAGCGGAAGCACAGATACGCAGTATTTT. Amino acid sequence: CAWSVSGSTDTQYF.

Regarding this clone: The CDR3 does not end in the conserved phenylalanine or tryptophan, so this is likely a read error. The rearrangement links TRBV6-1 to TRBJ2-7; 12 bases agree with TRBD1. The CDR3 is 15 amino acids. Germline CDR1 reads MNHNS; CDR2 reads SASEGT. J gave up 2 bases and V 7 bases, and 6 bases lay outside the gene matches. The CDR3 nucleotides are TGTGCCAGCACTAGGGACAGGGGGCCCCCCTACGAGCAGTACCTC. Encoded protein: CASTRDRGPPYEQYL.

The V and J genes are TRBV25-1 and TRBJ2-5; 7 bases line up with TRBD1. Germline-derived CDR1 and CDR2 are MGHDK and SYGVNS. The junction had 3 bases not matched to a gene; V was cut back by 4 bases and J by 4 bases. The CDR3 has 13 residues. CDR3 DNA sequence: TGTGCCAGCAGTGTGACAGGGCGAGAGACCCAGTACTTC. Translated: CASSVTGRETQYF.

The rearrangement uses TRBV5-1 and TRBJ2-5, with 8 bases lining up with TRBD1. The V gene end was trimmed by 3 bases and the J gene end by 5 bases; junction bases not matched to a gene: 12. CDR1 and CDR2 from the germline V gene are SGHRS and YFSETQ. CDR3 length: 16 residues. CDR3 coding DNA: TGCGCCAGCAGCTCTTGGACAGGGAATAGTTGGGAGACCCAGTACTTC. This translates into CASSSWTGNSWETQYF.

Of note for this clone: At one boundary the junction diverges from the germline segment, which might be a read error. The V gene is TRBV5-1, the J gene TRBJ1-2; 7 bases line up with TRBD1. Germline CDR1 SGHRS, CDR2 YFSETQ. The CDR3 length is 17 residues. The CDR3 DNA reads as TGCGCCAGCAGCAACACCCCTTTACAGGGGCCGGTCTATGGCCACACCTTC. It is translated as CASSNTPLQGPVYGHTF.

This clone was seen only once. The CDR3 DNA follows: TGTGCCAGCAGTGAATCCAGGTCGAGCAATCAGCCCCAGCATTTT. It codes for CASSESRSSNQPQHF. This chain links TRBV2 with TRBJ1-5; D uncertain. Deletions cut 2 bases from V and 1 base from J, with 9 bases between. CDR3 length: 15 amino acids. In germline, CDR1 is SNHLY, CDR2 FYNNEI.

The rearrangement uses TRBV7-9 and TRBJ2-3; D is perhaps TRBD2 (5 bases). Trimming removed 4 bases from V and 2 bases from J, with 13 bases in between. There are 15 residues in the CDR3. The germline CDR1 and CDR2 sequences are SEHNR and FQNEAQ (reference sequence). The CDR3 DNA follows: TGTGCCAGCAGCTCCACCGAGCGGAACACAGATACGCAGTATTTT. Its protein is CASSSTERNTDTQYF.

V gene TRBV5-1 combines with J gene TRBJ2-7; a possible D gene is TRBD2 (5 bases). The CDR3 consists of 11 residues. V gave up 4 bases and J gave up 10 bases, with 12 bases separating them. Germline V gene lookup returns CDR1 SGHRS and CDR2 YFSETQ. CDR3 amino acids: CASSSTAEQYF. The CDR3 DNA sequence: TGCGCCAGCAGCAGCACAGCGGAACAGTACTTC.

This chain links TRBV9 with TRBJ1-1; D uncertain. The CDR3 has 16 residues. Germline V CDR1 and CDR2: SGDLS, YYNGEE. V lost 0 bases and J 0 bases, leaving 12 bases between the germline ends. The CDR3 region has the DNA TGTGCCAGCAGCGTAGTGGCCCAGGTCTTGAACACTGAAGCTTTCTTT. Its protein is CASSVVAQVLNTEAFF.

This clone was recorded a few times. The genes are TRBV27 and TRBJ2-2; maybe TRBD2 (8 bases). The CDR3 is 18 residues long. Trimming pared 2 bases from V and 6 bases from J, leaving 22 bases between. CDR1 and CDR2 from the germline V gene are MNHEY and SMNVEV (reference sequence). The CDR3 protein is CASSLRSRGVREAGELFF. In DNA, the CDR3 is TGTGCCAGCAGTTTACGATCCAGGGGGGTGCGGGAGGCCGGGGAGCTGTTTTTT.

J is TRBJ2-1 and V is TRBV5-1, with 7 bases matching TRBD2. The CDR3 consists of 15 residues. V gave up 2 bases and J gave up 9 bases; unmatched junction bases: 11. Germline loops: CDR1 SGHRS, CDR2 YFSETQ. The CDR3 nucleotides are TGCGCCAGCAGCTTTGCTAGCGGCTCGGGGGGTGAGCAGTTCTTC. Translation gives CASSFASGSGGEQFF.